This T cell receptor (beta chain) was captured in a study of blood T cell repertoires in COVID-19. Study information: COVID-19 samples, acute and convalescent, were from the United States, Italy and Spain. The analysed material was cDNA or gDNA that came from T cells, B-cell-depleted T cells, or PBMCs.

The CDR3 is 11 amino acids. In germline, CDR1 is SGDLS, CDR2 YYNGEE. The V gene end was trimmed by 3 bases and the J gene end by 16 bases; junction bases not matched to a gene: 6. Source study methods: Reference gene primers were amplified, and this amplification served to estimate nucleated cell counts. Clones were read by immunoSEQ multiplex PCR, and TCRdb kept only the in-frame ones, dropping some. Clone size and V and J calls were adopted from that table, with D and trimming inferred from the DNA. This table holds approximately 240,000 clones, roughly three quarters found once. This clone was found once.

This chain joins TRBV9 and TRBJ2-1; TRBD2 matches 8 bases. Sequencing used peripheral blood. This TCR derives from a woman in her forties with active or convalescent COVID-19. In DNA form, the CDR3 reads TGTGCCAGCAGCGCCGGGACTAGATTATTCTTC. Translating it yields CASSAGTRLFF.